This record concerns one T cell receptor (beta chain) sequence. This clonotype was seen at least ten times. Its antigen is unknown. There are no base qualities to consult, and no much larger clone falls within one base. The method behind the library was RT-PCR. The sample was run on an Illumina HiSeq 2500. TCRdb passed the public sequencing reads through fastp at Q25 and MiXCR, retaining productive beta sequences. Every CDR3 protein is listed once, alongside the most common genes and DNA of its rows. Across this sample there are fewer than 550,000 distinct CDR3 sequences, with 25% seen only once. In total, the top ten clones hold approximately 1.9% of the sample. The germline V gene provides CDR1 SQVTM and CDR2 ANQGSEA. Inclusive of the bounding cysteine and phenylalanine, the CDR3 is 14 residues long. Only the CDR3 part of the read is kept: 42 bases, read in frame from the first base. The trim is 3 bases for V and 8 bases for J, with a gap of 16 bases between the germline ends.

The data stem from a study of response to subunit inactivated influenza vaccine (dated by TCRdb to 2017 to 2018). For context, the study as a whole: Deep quantitative profiling of the T cell receptor repertoire was used in the study to follow responses to a trivalent subunit inactivated influenza vaccine.

The investigation overall reported the following: According to the authors, only a limited number of new T cells may be recruited by each seasonal influenza vaccination.

The chain links TRBV29-1 with TRBJ1-4, with the D gene not confidently named. This clonotype originated in a man aged 50 or older who received an inactivated influenza vaccine. Donor details come from another sample of the same person, matched by shared clones. The sample consisted of CD4+ T cells sorted from PBMCs, taken around 5 days after vaccination. The DNA sequence is as follows: TGCAGCGTTGATGCTCTCTCTTCCGAAGAAAAACTGTTTTTT. Its protein product is CSVDALSSEEKLFF.